This TCR beta chain was sequenced during a study of radiation and T cells in renal cell carcinoma. The V end was cut by 2 bases, the J end by 4 bases, with 12 bases between. Germline-derived CDR1 and CDR2 are SGHVS and FNYEAQ. The CDR3 totals 15 residues. General study findings and limits: In blood, top tumor clones expanded by 2 weeks, shrinking by 4.

The treatment: 15 Gy SBRT to primary tumor, nephrectomy 4 weeks later. Generated by immunoSEQ multiplex PCR, the TCRdb table keeps only in-frame clones and is missing some. The sample yields 18,000 or so clones, under 55% seen once. Regarding this clone: The antigen is not known.

This chain joins TRBV7-6 and TRBJ1-5; D is possibly TRBD1 (6 bases). The source is a man between 50 and 59 years old with renal cell carcinoma. Sequencing was performed on tumor tissue, taken from a patient whose treatment included radiotherapy and nephrectomy. The DNA of the CDR3 is TGTGCCAGCAGCTTAAACGGGGGACAAAATCAGCCCCAGCATTTT. As protein: CASSLNGGQNQPQHF.